This T cell receptor (beta chain) was found in a study of blood T cell repertoires in COVID-19. The CDR3 is 18 residues long. Trimming took off 1 base at V and 4 bases at J, with 22 bases between the two ends. The germline V gene has CDR1 MGHRA and CDR2 YSYEKL. Profiled with immunoSEQ multiplex PCR; TCRdb holds only in-frame clones, not every one. The table records about 170,000 clones, approximately 80% of them present only once. Input material: peripheral blood. The rearrangement links TRBV4-1 to TRBJ1-2; weak D call: TRBD1 (5 bases). The TCR originated in a woman between 70 and 85 years old with COVID-19, enrolled during active disease. In nucleotides, the CDR3 is TGCGCCAGCAGCCAAGTACTGCCAGGACATTGGTTGGTCTATGGCTACACCTTC. As protein: CASSQVLPGHWLVYGYTF.